This is a list of T cell receptor beta chains from one sample in a study of T-cell reconstitution after alpha-beta-depleted transplantation in children. TCRdb re-analysed the PCR reads in MiXCR, keeping a single row per CDR3 protein. This table has 200,000 to 250,000 distinct CDR3 sequences, roughly 25% appearing once. This specimen was PBMCs, taken before TCRalphabeta/CD19-depleted stem cell transplant. Receptors were obtained from a girl between 2 and 10 years old with Fanconi anemia, due to receive a stem cell transplant. CDR3s include the opening cysteine and the closing phenylalanine or tryptophan. Each record gives: clone size, D gene, V gene, J gene, CDR3 length, CDR3 protein, CDR3 DNA. D genes are given only for firm matches. Only part of the rows carry a size: once, few, many, or a class if the clone is expanded.

size: many; D: TRBD2; V: TRBV15; J: TRBJ2-1; length: 19; CDR3: CATSRGVLAGGPSYNEQFF; DNA: TGTGCCACCAGCAGAGGTGTACTAGCGGGAGGACCTTCATACAATGAGCAGTTCTTC
size: once; D: .; V: TRBV5-1; J: TRBJ2-2; length: 15; CDR3: CASSLDYRVAGELFF; DNA: TGCGCCAGCAGCTTGGATTACAGGGTGGCCGGGGAGCTGTTTTTT
size: few; D: .; V: TRBV5-6; J: TRBJ2-4; length: 16; CDR3: CASSLTPGLPKNIQYF; DNA: TGTGCCAGCAGCCTCACCCCCGGACTACCAAAAAACATTCAGTACTTC
size: few; D: .; V: TRBV5-1; J: TRBJ2-3; length: 13; CDR3: CASSFGFGDTQYF; DNA: TGCGCCAGCAGCTTTGGGTTTGGAGATACGCAGTATTTT
size: few; D: .; V: TRBV11-2; J: TRBJ2-1; length: 13; CDR3: CASSLGDSGEQFF; DNA: TGTGCCAGCAGCTTGGGAGACAGCGGAGAGCAGTTCTTC
size: .; D: .; V: TRBV20-1; J: TRBJ2-1; length: 12; CDR3: CSASLDHNEQFF; DNA: TGCAGTGCTAGTTTAGATCACAATGAGCAGTTCTTC
size: many; D: .; V: TRBV12-3/TRBV12-4; J: TRBJ2-7; length: 14; CDR3: CASSLLSVSYEQYF; DNA: TGTGCCAGCAGTTTATTATCGGTCAGCTACGAGCAGTACTTC
size: many; D: .; V: TRBV18; J: TRBJ2-7; length: 13; CDR3: CASSPTSGYEQYF; DNA: TGTGCCAGCAGCCCCACGTCGGGCTACGAGCAGTACTTC
size: few; D: .; V: TRBV7-2; J: TRBJ2-7; length: 15; CDR3: CASSPTGTYSYEQYF; DNA: TGTGCCAGCAGCCCAACCGGTACCTACTCCTACGAGCAGTACTTC
size: few; D: TRBD2; V: TRBV24-1; J: TRBJ2-1; length: 19; CDR3: CATSDFSSGGLVSYNEQFF; DNA: TGTGCCACCAGTGATTTTAGCTCTGGGGGACTAGTTTCCTACAATGAGCAGTTCTTC
size: .; D: TRBD2; V: TRBV12-3/TRBV12-4; J: TRBJ2-3; length: 16; CDR3: CASSLAIAGVTDTQYF; DNA: TGTGCCAGCAGTTTAGCGATAGCGGGAGTCACAGATACGCAGTATTTT
size: few; D: TRBD2; V: TRBV29-1; J: TRBJ2-1; length: 13; CDR3: CSLTAGAYNEQFF; DNA: TGCAGCCTAACAGCGGGAGCTTACAATGAGCAGTTCTTC
size: .; D: TRBD2; V: TRBV29-1; J: TRBJ2-5; length: 13; CDR3: CSVWTSGKETQYF; DNA: TGCAGCGTTTGGACTAGCGGTAAAGAGACCCAGTACTTC
size: few; D: TRBD2; V: TRBV20-1; J: TRBJ2-3; length: 17; CDR3: CSARDLWTSGRGNTQYF; DNA: TGCAGTGCTAGAGATCTTTGGACTAGCGGGAGAGGCAATACGCAGTATTTT
size: .; D: .; V: TRBV11-2; J: TRBJ2-7; length: 15; CDR3: CASSTRTVRAYEQYF; DNA: TGTGCCAGCAGCACCCGGACAGTTCGCGCCTACGAGCAGTACTTC
size: once; D: .; V: TRBV20-1; J: TRBJ2-1; length: 15; CDR3: CSARVDSDTYNEQFF; DNA: TGCAGTGCTAGAGTCGACAGTGATACCTACAATGAGCAGTTCTTC